These T cell receptor beta chains were read from a single sample in a study of tumor and adjacent non-tumor tissue in lung cancer. Each CDR3 protein is one row after TCRdb ran MiXCR on the multiplex PCR reads. The repertoire holds about 90,000 distinct CDR3 sequences, with more than 65% as singletons. Sequenced sample: distant non-tumor lung tissue. The receptor source for this set is a woman aged 50 to 60 with non-small cell lung cancer. Each CDR3 is given with its conserved first and last residue. The D gene is left open where the match is weak. Expanded clones get a size class; other rows say once, few or many, or leave the size out.

CDR3 length,J gene,V gene,D gene,clone size,CDR3 protein,CDR3 DNA
14,TRBJ2-1,TRBV6-1,NA,NA,CASRATGTYNEQFF,TGTGCCAGCAGGGCGACCGGGACCTACAATGAGCAGTTCTTC
14,TRBJ2-2,TRBV6-2/TRBV6-3,NA,NA,CASKGETDKGELFF,TGTGCCAGCAAGGGAGAAACGGACAAAGGGGAGCTGTTTTTT
15,TRBJ1-5,TRBV4-2,NA,NA,CTSSQDLTSNQTQHF,TGTACCAGCAGTCAAGACCTCACTAGCAATCAGACCCAACATTTT
13,TRBJ1-5,TRBV20-1,NA,NA,CSSGWGHNQSQHF,TGCAGTTCTGGATGGGGCCACAATCAGTCCCAGCATTTT
14,TRBJ1-5,TRBV6-1,NA,NA,CASSQTGPGWPQRF,TGTGCCAGCAGCCAAACAGGGCCCGGTTGGCCCCAGCGTTTT
15,TRBJ1-2,TRBV30,NA,NA,CAWARGLPVGYDYTF,TGTGCCTGGGCTCGGGGACTCCCAGTCGGCTATGACTACACCTTC
14,TRBJ1-4,TRBV6-1,NA,NA,CACSSSAGDEKLLF,TGTGCCTGCAGCTCTTCGGCGGGTGATGAAAAACTGCTTTTT
18,TRBJ2-1,TRBV11-3,NA,many,CASSDRGVGGDSASEQFF,TGTGCCAGCAGCGATAGAGGGGTGGGGGGGGACAGCGCGAGTGAGCAGTTCTTC
18,TRBJ1-1,TRBV28,NA,NA,CASSPSKSLGTFDTEAFF,TGTGCCAGCAGCCCCTCGAAGAGTCTGGGGACATTCGATACTGAAGCTTTCTTT
17,TRBJ2-1,TRBV10-2,NA,NA,CASSFGPPQSSYNVQFF,TGCGCCAGCAGTTTCGGTCCCCCCCAAAGCTCTTACAATGTGCAGTTCTTT
13,TRBJ2-5,TRBV6-5,NA,NA,CASSPRSLGSQCF,TGTGCCAGCAGCCCCCGGTCTCTAGGTTCCCAGTGCTTC
16,TRBJ2-5,TRBV13,TRBD2,NA,CASSLGLAGPQETWYF,TGTGCCAGCAGCCTAGGACTAGCGGGGCCACAAGAGACCTGGTACTTT
16,TRBJ2-2,TRBV28,NA,NA,CASSLVSWSSSGELLF,TGTGCCAGCAGTTTAGTTAGCTGGAGTTCTTCCGGGGAGCTGTTATTT
14,TRBJ1-4,TRBV5-4,TRBD1,NA,CANSLDRRSEKLFF,TGTGCCAACAGCTTGGACAGGAGGAGTGAAAAACTTTTTTTT
13,TRBJ1-1,TRBV29-1,NA,NA,CGAHIPTGAEAFF,TGCGGCGCCCACATTCCCACAGGAGCCGAAGCTTTCTTT
14,TRBJ1-5,TRBV6-1,NA,many,CASSPTGPGWPQHF,TGTGCCAGCAGCCCAACAGGGCCCGGTTGGCCCCAGCATTTT
17,TRBJ2-2,TRBV11-2,TRBD1,NA,CASILVQGPFGTGELFF,TGTGCCAGCATCTTAGTACAGGGGCCCTTCGGCACCGGGGAACTGTTTTTT
15,TRBJ2-4,TRBV5-1,TRBD1,NA,CASWFRDREAVIQYF,TGCGCCAGCTGGTTCCGGGACAGGGAGGCGGTCATTCAGTACTTC
16,TRBJ2-5,TRBV28,NA,NA,CASTKLSKGGGETQYF,TGTGCCAGCACCAAGTTATCCAAGGGGGGGGGAGAGACCCAATACTTC
14,TRBJ2-7,TRBV6-6,NA,NA,CASSGKDSPYEQYF,TGTGCTAGCAGCGGGAAGGACAGCCCCTACGAGCAATACTTC
13,TRBJ2-7,TRBV11-2,NA,NA,CVSSLPNGVGQYF,TGTGTCAGCAGCTTACCCAACGGGGTCGGGCAGTACTTC
12,TRBJ1-5,TRBV12-3/TRBV12-4,NA,NA,CTSSPGLATQHF,TGTACCAGCAGTCCCGGACTGGCGACTCAGCATTTT
16,TRBJ2-7,TRBV10-3,NA,few,CATSESVSAGAFEQYF,TGTGCCACCAGTGAGTCTGTCTCCGCTGGGGCGTTTGAGCAGTACTTC
14,TRBJ2-3,TRBV29-1,TRBD1,NA,CSASRGSEDQSQYF,TGCAGCGCAAGCAGGGGGTCGGAGGATCAGTCCCAGTATTTT
14,TRBJ2-3,TRBV4-1,TRBD1,NA,CTSNHTGGTDTQYF,TGCACCAGCAACCATACAGGGGGCACAGATACGCAGTACTTT
16,TRBJ2-7,TRBV11-2,TRBD1,NA,CASSGKTGAASYEQYF,TGTGCCAGCAGCGGAAAAACAGGGGCCGCTTCCTACGAGCAGTACTTC
14,TRBJ1-2,TRBV6-1,TRBD1,NA,CASRGRTGEYGYTF,TGTGCCAGCAGAGGCCGAACAGGGGAATATGGCTACACCTTC
15,TRBJ2-1,TRBV12-3/TRBV12-4,NA,NA,CSSSSPGRGSNEQFF,TGTAGCAGCAGCTCCCCGGGACGGGGATCTAATGAGCAGTTCTTC
14,TRBJ2-7,TRBV11-2,NA,NA,CASSLTDTAFEKYF,TGTGCCAGCAGCCTGACGGACACTGCCTTCGAGAAGTATTTC
17,TRBJ1-5,TRBV6-1,NA,NA,CASKRAREGNSKQPQHF,TGTGCCAGCAAACGTGCCCGGGAGGGAAATAGCAAACAGCCCCAGCATTTC
12,TRBJ1-1,TRBV29-1,NA,NA,CCVGYRAAEAFF,TGCTGCGTTGGGTACCGGGCAGCAGAAGCTTTCTTT
16,TRBJ2-1,TRBV6-5,TRBD2,NA,CACSISGSKPFNKQFF,TGTGCCTGCAGTATTAGCGGGAGTAAGCCCTTCAATAAGCAGTTCTTC
13,TRBJ2-3,TRBV6-4,NA,once,CVSSDSTTDTQYF,TGTGTCAGCAGTGACTCAACTACAGATACGCAGTATTTT
16,TRBJ1-6,TRBV5-4,NA,once,CASSLLGVRKNSPPHF,TGTGCCAGCAGCTTGTTAGGAGTTCGAAAGAATTCACCCCCCCACTTT
16,TRBJ2-7,TRBV7-8,TRBD2,medium-sized,CAREKKQRGPFYEQYF,TGTGCCAGGGAAAAGAAGCAGCGGGGACCCTTCTACGAGCAGTACTTC
14,TRBJ2-1,TRBV6-6,TRBD2,NA,CASSSSGSVSRQFF,TGTGCCAGCAGTTCTAGCGGGAGTGTTAGTCGGCAGTTCTTC
15,TRBJ2-1,TRBV28,NA,NA,CASSLRAGNLNEQFF,TGTGCCAGCAGTTTAAGGGCGGGAAATCTTAATGAGCAGTTCTTC
14,TRBJ1-1,TRBV11-2,NA,NA,CASSLLMPGTEAFF,TGTGCCAGCAGCTTGCTAATGCCGGGAACCGAAGCTTTTTTT
15,TRBJ2-7,TRBV5-4,NA,NA,CANSLVRDSSYEQYF,TGTGCCAACAGCTTGGTCAGGGATAGCTCCTACGAGCAGTACTTC
16,TRBJ1-5,TRBV6-5,NA,NA,CASSLRGRDSNQPQHF,TGTGCCAGCAGTCTGCGAGGCCGAGATAGCAATCAGCCCCAGCATTTT
14,TRBJ2-2,TRBV11-1,NA,NA,CASSYTSDTGELFF,TGTGCCAGCAGCTATACTAGTGACACCGGGGAACTGTTTTTT
17,TRBJ2-4,TRBV6-1,NA,NA,CASSEKGTLLAKNNHYF,TGTGCCAGCAGTGAAAAGGGGACACTACTAGCCAAAAACAATCACTACTTC
13,TRBJ2-2,TRBV10-1,NA,many,CASSESGAGELFF,TGCGCCAGCAGTGAGTCGGGGGCCGGGGAGCTGTTTTTT
16,TRBJ2-1,TRBV15,NA,many,CATSRPSDGGANEQFF,TGTGCCACCAGCAGACCTTCGGACGGTGGGGCCAATGAGCAGTTCTTC
13,TRBJ2-7,TRBV11-1,NA,NA,CANSLATTSEQYF,TGTGCCAACAGCTTAGCGACAACGAGCGAGCAATACTTC
17,TRBJ2-2,TRBV20-1,TRBD2,NA,CNARNSAGGQNTGELFF,TGCAATGCTAGGAATTCGGCGGGAGGCCAAAACACCGGGGAACTGTTTTTT
13,TRBJ2-7,TRBV5-5,NA,NA,CYSSSEWGYEQYF,TGTTACAGCAGCTCAGAGTGGGGTTACGAGCAGTACTTC
12,TRBJ2-7,TRBV30,NA,NA,CAWGAAAYEQYF,TGTGCCTGGGGAGCAGCGGCCTACGAGCAGTACTTC
14,TRBJ2-2,TRBV6-5,TRBD2,NA,CANRTSGRAGELFF,TGTGCCAACAGAACTAGCGGGAGGGCAGGGGAGCTGTTTTTT
14,TRBJ2-7,TRBV9,NA,NA,CASSVGGEGYEQYF,TGTGCCAGCAGCGTCGGGGGCGAGGGCTACGAGCAGTACTTC
18,TRBJ2-6,TRBV4-2,TRBD2,NA,CASREDFGPTRGVYVLTF,TGTGCCAGCCGCGAAGATTTTGGTCCGACGCGGGGGGTTTATGTCCTGACTTTC
16,TRBJ2-7,TRBV11-1,TRBD2,once,CASSPGLAPMSYEQYF,TGTGCCAGCAGTCCCGGACTAGCGCCGATGTCCTACGAACAGTACTTC
13,TRBJ2-1,TRBV5-1,NA,NA,CASSLLADNELFF,TGCGCCAGCAGTTTACTAGCAGACAATGAGCTGTTCTTC
15,TRBJ1-5,TRBV4-2,NA,NA,CANSQDLAINEPQHF,TGTGCCAACAGCCAAGACCTCGCTATCAATGAGCCCCAGCATTTT
15,TRBJ1-5,TRBV4-2,NA,NA,CAGSQDLTSDQPKHF,TGTGCCGGCAGCCAAGACCTCACTAGCGATCAGCCCAAGCATTTT
16,TRBJ1-1,TRBV6-1,NA,NA,CASSDRWKRVNTEAFF,TGTGCCAGCAGTGACCGCTGGAAAAGGGTGAACACAGAAGCTTTCTTT
15,TRBJ1-5,TRBV4-2,NA,NA,CASSQDYTSNQPEHF,TGTGCCAGCAGCCAAGACTACACTAGCAATCAGCCCGAGCATTTT